One TCR beta chain is described in this entry. The PCR contained 60 Vbeta and 13 Jbeta primers. Only in-frame clones appear in the TCRdb table, and some are missing; sequencing was by immunoSEQ multiplex PCR. The data hold more than 150,000 clones, with 80% to 90% observed a single time. The sample is drawn from a study of cytomegalovirus exposure and HLA in healthy donors. Across the whole study: An earlier analysis identified more than 95 million unique TCR beta sequences in 150 million to 200 million T cells. Among the approximately 400 donors who were genotyped, about 79% fell in the genetic ancestry cluster that is associated with self-reported Caucasian donors. HLA-typed donors were the source of about 85 million unique TCRs, which an early data release held.

The specimen sequenced was PBMCs. The clonotype comes from a girl under 10 years old in good health and CMV-seropositive.

The CDR3 DNA sequence: TGTGCTAGTGGTGACGGGACCCTCGGGGGCGGGAGCTTTTACGAGCAGTACTTC. Protein product: CASGDGTLGGGSFYEQYF. The V gene is TRBV12-5, the J gene TRBJ2-7; TRBD2 might be the D (7 bases). The CDR3 contains 18 residues. V was pared by 5 bases and J by 4 bases, with 27 bases between. Per germline, CDR1 LGHNT and CDR2 FRNRAP.